This entry features one T cell receptor beta chain sequence. Its antigen remains unidentified. Base qualities are not recorded, but no much larger clone differs from it by a single base. TCRbeta CDR3 regions were amplified from genomic DNA by means of the immunoSEQ Assay, a bias-controlled multiplex PCR. The original pipeline was this. The number of nucleated cells in each sample was estimated from the amplification of reference gene primers within the assay. To quantify the absolute abundance of each unique TCRbeta CDR3 rearrangement, sequence reads were collapsed and filtered. For each sample, productive Simpson clonality was calculated as the square root of Simpson's diversity index over productive rearrangements. TCRdb mirrors the immuneACCESS table, restricted to in-frame sequences. Some clones are absent from its copies; in checked studies, under half trace to an unresolved V gene, and the reason for the others is unknown. From that table come the V and J calls and clone size; the DNA was used to work out D and trimming. This sample lists some 150,000 clones; about 83% were detected once. Together, the top ten hold over 8.5% of the sample.

Trimming leaves V shorter by 4 bases and J shorter by 3 bases, with the junction holding 1 base beyond the gene matches. The CDR3 starts with the cysteine, ends with the phenylalanine, and has 13 residues. Left in the record is the CDR3 DNA by itself, 39 bases read in frame from the first base. This sample was taken from a study of blood T cell repertoires in COVID-19 (dated by TCRdb to 2018 to 2021). Regarding the research as a whole: Collaborator samples came from the United States, Italy and Spain and covered acute and convalescent phases of COVID-19. The prospective study material was composed of cDNA or gDNA derived from T cells, B-cell-depleted T cells, or PBMCs. The dataset comprised deeply sampled blood TCRbeta repertoires from subjects exposed to, actively infected with, or recovered from COVID-19. A freely available public database, intended as a resource for researchers studying the immune response to SARS-CoV-2, is where the repertoires were released. Samples came from the ongoing ImmuneRACE study (first 160 participants) plus 1,254 subjects from 6 global collaborators. Nearly every sample came with metadata listing a de-identified subject ID, COVID-19 status, age in years and sex. Where HLA class I and class II types were available, the types were taken from metadata supplied by the sample provider, not from assay-based typing.

On the study overall, not on this receptor specifically: The amount of clinical and demographic metadata varied by source and participant and was provided uncurated.

Whole blood was collected in K2EDTA tubes by collaborating institutions according to the institutions' own protocols. For TCRbeta analysis, collaborators shipped samples in one of three forms: frozen whole blood, isolated PBMCs, or DNA extracted from either of those sample types. Sequencing was performed on peripheral blood. Rearrangement joined TRBV12-3 or TRBV12-4 to TRBJ2-3, with 7 middle bases fitting TRBD2. The TCR originated in a woman in her forties or fifties with active or convalescent COVID-19. The DNA sequence is given as TGTGCCAGCAGTTCGCGGGGGACAGATACGCAGTATTTT. Translated, this is CASSSRGTDTQYF.